The entry below gives a single T cell receptor (beta chain) sequence along with its context. Profiled with immunoSEQ multiplex PCR; TCRdb holds only in-frame clones, not every one. The top ten clones hold about 0.35% of a sample with over 80,000 clones, 95% to 96% of them seen once. The sample belongs to a study of technical replicates of blood from several donors. Germline V gene data show CDR1 as MNHEY and CDR2 as SMNVEV (reference sequence). V was pared by 10 bases and J by 0 bases, with 10 bases between. This CDR3 is 13 amino acids long. The J gene is TRBJ2-1, the V gene TRBV27; D unclear. Sequencing was done on a sample of T cells isolated from PBMCs. The clonotype was recovered from a human donor in good health. The CDR3 here is CATRLSSYNEQFF. In nucleotides, the CDR3 is TGTGCCACCCGACTCAGCTCCTACAATGAGCAGTTCTTC.